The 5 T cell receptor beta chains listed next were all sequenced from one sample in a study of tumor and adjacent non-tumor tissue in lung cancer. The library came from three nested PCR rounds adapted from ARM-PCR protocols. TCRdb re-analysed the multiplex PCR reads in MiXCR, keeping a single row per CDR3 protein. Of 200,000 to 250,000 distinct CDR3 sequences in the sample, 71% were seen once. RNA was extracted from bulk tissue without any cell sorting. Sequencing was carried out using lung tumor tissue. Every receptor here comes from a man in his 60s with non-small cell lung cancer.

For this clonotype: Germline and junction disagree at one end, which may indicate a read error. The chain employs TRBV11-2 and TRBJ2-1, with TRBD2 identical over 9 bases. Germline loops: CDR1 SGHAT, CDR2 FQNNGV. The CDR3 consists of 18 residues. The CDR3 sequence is CASSSTIAGESSYNEKFF. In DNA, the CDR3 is TGTGCCAGCAGCTCCACTATAGCGGGGGAATCCTCCTACAATGAGAAGTTCTTC.

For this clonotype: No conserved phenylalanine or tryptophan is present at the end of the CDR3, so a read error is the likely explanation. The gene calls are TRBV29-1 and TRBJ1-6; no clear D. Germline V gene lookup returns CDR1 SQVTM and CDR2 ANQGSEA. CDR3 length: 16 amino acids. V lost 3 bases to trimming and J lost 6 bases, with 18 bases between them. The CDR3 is CSVDPGGMYGNSPLHL. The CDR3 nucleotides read TGCAGCGTTGATCCAGGAGGCATGTACGGTAATTCACCCCTCCACTTA.

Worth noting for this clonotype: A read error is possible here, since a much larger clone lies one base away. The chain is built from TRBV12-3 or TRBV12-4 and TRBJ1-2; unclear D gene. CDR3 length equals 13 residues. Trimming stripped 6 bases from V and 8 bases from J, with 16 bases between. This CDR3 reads CASSLSDKAGYTF. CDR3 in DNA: TGTGCCAGCAGCCTAAGCGACAAGGCAGGCTACACCTTC.

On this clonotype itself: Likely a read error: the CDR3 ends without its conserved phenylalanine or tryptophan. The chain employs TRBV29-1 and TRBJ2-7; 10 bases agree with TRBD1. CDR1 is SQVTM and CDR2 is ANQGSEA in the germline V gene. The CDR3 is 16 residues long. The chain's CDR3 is CSVQARTGGEEDEQYY. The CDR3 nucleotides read TGTAGCGTTCAAGCCCGGACAGGGGGTGAAGAAGACGAGCAGTACTAC.

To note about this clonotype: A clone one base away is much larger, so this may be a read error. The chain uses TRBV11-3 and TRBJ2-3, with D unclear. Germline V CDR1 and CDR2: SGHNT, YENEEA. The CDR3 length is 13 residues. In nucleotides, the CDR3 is TGTGCCAACAGCTTCCACGGGACAGATACGCAGTATTTT. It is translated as CANSFHGTDTQYF.